The 8 T cell receptor beta chains listed next were all sequenced from one sample in a study of response to subunit inactivated influenza vaccine. TCRdb re-derived calls from the RT-PCR reads in MiXCR, one entry per CDR3 protein. The sample lists hundreds of thousands of distinct CDR3 sequences, approximately 12% occurring once. The starting material was PBMCs from blood, obtained on the day of vaccination. The receptors shown here come from a man aged 45-65 years who received an inactivated influenza vaccine.

The chain combines TRBV5-1 with TRBJ1-4; D not certain. Trimming pared 1 base from V and 3 bases from J, leaving 10 bases between. Germline CDR1 is SGHRS and CDR2 is YFSETQ. CDR3 length: 15 amino acids. The DNA of the CDR3 is TGCGCCAGCAGCTTGAATCAGGTGCCTAATGAAAAACTGTTTTTT. Residues: CASSLNQVPNEKLFF.

This clonotype was found many times. The V gene is TRBV6-2 or TRBV6-3, the J gene TRBJ2-5; D is ambiguous. The CDR3 has 14 amino acids. Germline loops: CDR1 MNHEY, CDR2 SVGEGT. Trimming left V 2 bases short and J 0 bases short, with 7 bases between. The CDR3 bases are TGTGCCAGCAGTTACGGCAGGAACCAAGAGACCCAGTACTTC. Its protein is CASSYGRNQETQYF.

This clonotype showed up many times. The J gene is TRBJ1-1, the V gene TRBV29-1; 7 nucleotides line up with TRBD1. Germline V gives CDR1 SQVTM, CDR2 ANQGSEA. The CDR3 is made up of 12 amino acids. The V gene end was trimmed by 4 bases and the J gene end by 4 bases; junction bases not matched to a gene: 3. CDR3 DNA: TGCAGCGTTGGGGCAGGGGGCACTGAAGCTTTCTTT. This translates into CSVGAGGTEAFF.

Only a few counts were recorded for this clonotype. CDR3 DNA: TGCGCCAGCAGCGATGCTGGACTAGCCGGCGAGACCCAGTACTTC. It yields the protein CASSDAGLAGETQYF. The chain is built from TRBV5-1 and TRBJ2-5, with TRBD2 identical over 8 bases. The CDR3 has 15 amino acids. Germline values: CDR1 SGHRS, CDR2 YFSETQ. With 4 bases clipped from V and 5 bases from J, the junction kept 10 bases outside the gene matches.

DNA for the CDR3: TGTGCCAGCTCACCACGACAGGGCCGGCCCTACGAGCAGTACTTC. This translates into CASSPRQGRPYEQYF. The V and J genes are TRBV18 and TRBJ2-7; 7 bases line up with TRBD1. V was clipped by 1 base and J by 2 bases; unmatched bases: 5. Germline CDR1 and CDR2: KGHSH and LQKENI. The CDR3 has 15 amino acids.

This rearrangement joins TRBV12-3 or TRBV12-4 to TRBJ1-2; D is unclear. The CDR3 has 13 amino acids. The ends were cut back, 6 bases at V and 8 bases at J, with 16 bases in the middle. Written as DNA, the CDR3 is TGTGCCAGCAGCCCCCAACTGGGGAGCGGCTACACCTTC. Translated: CASSPQLGSGYTF.

The CDR3 DNA sequence: TGTGCCAGCAGCGTAGGCGGAGCCGGGGAGCTGTTTTTT. Amino acids: CASSVGGAGELFF. The chain is built from TRBV9 and TRBJ2-2; D remains ambiguous. CDR3 size: 13 residues. Germline V CDR1 and CDR2: SGDLS, YYNGEE. V dropped 0 bases and J dropped 6 bases, with 6 bases sitting between them. The complete variable domain, with remaining parts taken from reference TRBV9 and TRBJ2-2, reads DSGVTQTPKHLITATGQRVTLRCSPRSGDLSVYWYQQSLDQGLQFLIQYYNGEERAKGNILERFSAQQFPDLHSELNLSSLELGDSALYFCASSVGGAGELFFGEGSRLTVL.

The chain links TRBV24-1 to TRBJ2-3; TRBD1 might be the D (5 bases). V lost 11 bases, J lost 6 bases, and 14 bases lay in between. Looked up from germline, CDR1 is KGHDR and CDR2 is SFDVKD. The CDR3 loop spans 12 amino acids. Here the CDR3 DNA reads TGTGCCATCCAGGGTTTAGGGGATACGCAGTATTTT. It encodes CAIQGLGDTQYF.